A single sample is the source of the 32 T cell receptor beta chains below, sequenced in a study of T cells after yellow fever vaccination. Each CDR3 protein gets one entry after TCRdb re-called the 5' RACE reads with MiXCR. The table includes some 560,000 distinct CDR3 sequences, about a fifth detected once. Sample: PBMCs, taken 15 days after the yellow fever booster vaccination. The receptors come from a man aged 30 to 45 who received the YFV17D yellow fever vaccine.

The chain recombines TRBV7-2 with TRBJ2-1; D is unclear. CDR3 length equals 15 residues. V shed 5 bases and J shed 6 bases, with 17 bases lying between them. Germline lookup yields CDR1 SGHTA and CDR2 FQGNSA. In nucleotides, the CDR3 is TGTGCCAGCAGCCGTATGGACCCCGTGGGCAATGAGCAGTTCTTC. The encoded protein is CASSRMDPVGNEQFF.

This chain links TRBV18 with TRBJ2-1, with D perhaps assigned TRBD1 or TRBD2 (5 bases each). There are 12 residues in the CDR3. V lost 3 bases, J lost 5 bases, and 5 bases lay in between. Per germline, CDR1 KGHSH and CDR2 LQKENI. CDR3 residues: CASSPGHNEQFF. DNA for the CDR3: TGTGCCAGCTCACCGGGACACAATGAGCAGTTCTTC.

The rearrangement links TRBV27 to TRBJ2-6; D call uncertain. Trimming left V 7 bases short and J 0 bases short, with 10 bases between. The CDR3 is 15 amino acids. Germline V gene data show CDR1 as MNHEY and CDR2 as SMNVEV (reference sequence). CDR3 in DNA: TGTGCCAGCAAGCAGGTAACCTCTGGGGCCAACGTCCTGACTTTC. Its protein product is CASKQVTSGANVLTF.

This clonotype appeared a few times. The genes are TRBV5-1 and TRBJ2-3, with TRBD2 identical over 13 bases. The CDR3 consists of 16 residues. CDR1 SGHRS and CDR2 YFSETQ come from the germline V gene. J gave up 4 bases and V 2 bases, and 4 bases lay outside the gene matches. The CDR3 DNA is TGCGCCAGCAGCTTCCGGACTAGCGGGAGATCAGATACGCAGTATTTT. The encoded protein is CASSFRTSGRSDTQYF.

This clonotype was counted a single time. The V gene is TRBV11-3, the J gene TRBJ2-1; 8 nucleotides align to TRBD2. Unmatched junction bases numbered 3, after V lost 6 bases and J lost 5 bases. The germline V gene encodes CDR1 SGHNT and CDR2 YENEEA. There are 13 residues in the CDR3. Here the CDR3 reads CASRLAANNEQFF. The CDR3 nucleotides are TGTGCCAGCAGACTAGCGGCCAACAATGAGCAGTTCTTC.

CDR3 in DNA: TGTGCCAGCACTTGGACGGCCTTCGCAGACGGGGAGCTGTTTTTT. It codes for CASTWTAFADGELFF. The genes are TRBV6-5 and TRBJ2-2; the D is unclear. This CDR3 has 15 amino acids. The V end was cut by 7 bases, the J end by 7 bases, with 19 bases between. Looked up from germline, CDR1 is MNHEY and CDR2 is SVGAGI.

This clonotype was counted between two and nine times. The chain has TRBV2 and TRBJ2-1; 8 bases map to TRBD1. The CDR3 consists of 17 residues. The germline V gene has CDR1 SNHLY and CDR2 FYNNEI. V was pared by 6 bases and J by 5 bases, with 15 bases of the junction left unmatched. The CDR3 DNA reads TGTGCCAGCAGCCTGGACAGGGACAGAGAGCGGAACAATGAGCAGTTCTTC. It is translated as CASSLDRDRERNNEQFF.

This clonotype has just a few counts. V and J are TRBV7-8 and TRBJ2-3; 7 bases map to TRBD2. This CDR3 has 15 residues. The V and J ends lost 2 bases and 4 bases, in that order; junction bases with no gene match: 6. Germline loops: CDR1 SGHVS, CDR2 FQNEAQ. In DNA form, the CDR3 reads TGTGCCAGCAGCTTAATTCCTAGCGGCGCAGATACGCAGTATTTT. Its translation: CASSLIPSGADTQYF.

CDR3 protein: CASSLDSLNEQFF. CDR3 bases: TGTGCCAGCAGTTTAGATAGCCTTAATGAGCAGTTCTTC. The V and J genes are TRBV28 and TRBJ2-1, with unresolved D. Germline assignment: CDR1 MDHEN and CDR2 SYDVKM. V shed 2 bases and J shed 7 bases, with 9 bases lying between them. CDR3 length: 13 residues.

The rearrangement uses TRBV12-3 or TRBV12-4 and TRBJ1-1; a weak D match, TRBD1 (5 bases). Deletions cut 5 bases from V and 7 bases from J, with 14 bases between. The CDR3 runs to 13 residues. The CDR3 DNA follows: TGTGCCAGCAGTCCCGGGGCGCTGGGTGAAGCTTTCTTT. Amino acids: CASSPGALGEAFF.

In this sample, this clonotype turned up a few times. This chain uses TRBV5-1 with TRBJ1-2, with D hard to call. The germline CDR1 and CDR2 sequences are SGHRS and YFSETQ. V dropped 1 base and J dropped 8 bases, with 9 bases sitting between them. The CDR3 runs 12 residues. CDR3 in DNA: TGCGCCAGCAGCTTGAACCAGGAGGGCTACACCTTC. This codes for CASSLNQEGYTF.

J is TRBJ2-2 and V is TRBV27, with TRBD1 matching 8 bases. Germline V CDR1 and CDR2: MNHEY, SMNVEV (reference sequence). CDR3 length equals 14 residues. J gave up 2 bases and V 8 bases, and 4 bases lay outside the gene matches. CDR3 coding DNA: TGTGCCAGCTTGGGGACAGGAAACACCGGGGAGCTGTTTTTT. It specifies CASLGTGNTGELFF.

This clonotype was detected a few times. The genes are TRBV5-1 and TRBJ2-1; TRBD2 agrees at 12 bases. The CDR3 extends over 19 amino acids. Trimming removed 0 bases from V and 0 bases from J; junction bases left unmatched: 7. In germline, CDR1 is SGHRS, CDR2 YFSETQ. CDR3 DNA sequence: TGCGCCAGCAGCTTGGCTGGGACTAGCGGGTATTCCTCCTACAATGAGCAGTTCTTC. Residues: CASSLAGTSGYSSYNEQFF.

The chain combines TRBV4-2 with TRBJ2-5; D call uncertain. Trimming stripped 1 base from V and 2 bases from J, with 5 bases between. CDR1 is LGHNA and CDR2 is YNFKEQ in the germline V gene. The CDR3 runs to 13 residues. CDR3 in DNA: TGTGCCAGCAGCCAAGCGAAACAAGAGACCCAGTACTTC. Translation gives CASSQAKQETQYF.

The V and J genes are TRBV5-5 and TRBJ1-5; TRBD1 agrees at 9 bases. The V and J ends lost 3 bases and 3 bases, in that order; junction bases with no gene match: 4. The CDR3 is made up of 15 amino acids. CDR1 SGHKS and CDR2 YYEKEE come from the germline V gene (reference sequence). The CDR3 nucleotides read TGTGCCAGCAGCTCCTGGACAGGGGACAATCAGCCCCAGCATTTT. Encoded protein: CASSSWTGDNQPQHF. Variable domain in full (rest from reference TRBV5-5 and TRBJ1-5): DAGVTQSPTHLIKTRGQQVTLRCSPISGHKSVSWYQQVLGQGPQFIFQYYEKEERGRGNFPDRFSARQFPNYSSELNVNALLLGDSALYLCASSSWTGDNQPQHFGDGTRLSIL.

This clonotype was found a few times. The chain joins TRBV10-2 to TRBJ2-1; 9 bases align to TRBD2. Per the germline V gene, CDR1 is WSHSY and CDR2 is SAAADI. Germline trimming cut 3 bases from V and 4 bases from J; bases unmatched to any gene: 10. The CDR3 extends over 17 amino acids. DNA for the CDR3: TGCGCCAGCAGTGAAACCCTAGCGGGACTTTCATACAATGAGCAGTTCTTC. As protein: CASSETLAGLSYNEQFF.

CDR3 DNA: TGTGCCAGCAGCTTACGTTCTGGGGCCTACGAGCAGTACTTC. Translated: CASSLRSGAYEQYF. The chain recombines TRBV11-2 with TRBJ2-7; D gene uncertain. Trimming took 2 bases from V and 2 from J, leaving 10 bases between them. The CDR3 totals 14 residues. The V gene's germline CDR1 is SGHAT and CDR2 FQNNGV. Looking up the rest from reference TRBV11-2 and TRBJ2-7 gives the full variable domain: EAGVAQSPRYKIIEKRQSVAFWCNPISGHATLYWYQQILGQGPKLLIQFQNNGVVDDSQLPKDRFSAERLKGVDSTLKIQPAKLEDSAVYLCASSLRSGAYEQYFGPGTRLTVT.

A word on this clonotype: Its ends do not fully match the called genes, so a read error is possible. The chain joins TRBV6-1 to TRBJ2-1; perhaps TRBD1 as D (6 bases). Germline CDR1 reads MNHNS; CDR2 reads SASEGT. The CDR3 has 11 amino acids. The CDR3 bases are TGTGCCAGCAGCACAGGGTCCCCAACATCTTTC. Encoded protein: CASSTGSPTSF.

This clonotype turned up a few times. The chain is built from TRBV11-3 and TRBJ2-1, with D uncertain. V lost 2 bases, J lost 6 bases, and 14 bases lay in between. The CDR3 runs to 15 residues. Germline V gives CDR1 SGHNT, CDR2 YENEEA. The CDR3 region has the DNA TGTGCCAGCAGCTTAAGTAATAGCTTGGGCAATGAGCAGTTCTTC. Translation: CASSLSNSLGNEQFF.

The chain joins TRBV7-2 to TRBJ2-2, with D possibly called TRBD1 or TRBD2 (5 bases each). V was clipped by 5 bases and J by 5 bases, with 15 bases between them. The CDR3 runs 15 residues. Per germline, CDR1 SGHTA and CDR2 FQGNSA. CDR3 region: CASSASGSGTGELFF. DNA of the CDR3: TGTGCCAGCAGCGCCTCAGGGAGCGGAACCGGGGAGCTGTTTTTT.

The chain joins TRBV19 to TRBJ2-2, with 9 bases aligning to TRBD1. Germline V gives CDR1 LNHDA, CDR2 SQIVND (reference sequence). After removal of 6 bases from V and 4 bases from J, the junction contained 6 bases not matched to a gene. This CDR3 has 15 amino acids. The CDR3 nucleotides read TGTGCCAGTAGATTGGGGACAGGGTCCACCGGGGAGCTGTTTTTT. This gives the protein CASRLGTGSTGELFF. The full variable domain, in which reference TRBV19 and TRBJ2-2 provide the parts outside the CDR3, is DGGITQSPKYLFRKEGQNVTLSCEQNLNHDAMYWYRQDPGQGLRLIYYSQIVNDFQKGDIAEGYSVSREKKESFPLTVTSAQKNPTAFYLCASRLGTGSTGELFFGEGSRLTVL.

The chain is built from TRBV20-1 and TRBJ2-3, with 9 positions matching TRBD1. Germline V gives CDR1 DFQATT, CDR2 SNEGSKA (reference sequence). The CDR3 is 14 amino acids. The junction had 6 bases not matched to a gene; V was cut back by 3 bases and J by 5 bases. Here the CDR3 reads CSASGDRVGDTQYF. The CDR3 nucleotides are TGCAGTGCTAGTGGGGACAGGGTTGGAGATACGCAGTATTTT.

The chain is built from TRBV6-2 or TRBV6-3 and TRBJ2-3, with D possibly TRBD2 on 5 matching bases. There are 13 residues in the CDR3. Per the germline V gene, CDR1 is MNHEY and CDR2 is SVGEGT. V lost 8 bases to trimming and J lost 0 bases, with 9 bases between them. CDR3 protein: CASWRRSTDTQYF. The CDR3 coding sequence is TGTGCCAGCTGGAGGAGGAGCACAGATACGCAGTATTTT.

This chain uses TRBV7-2 with TRBJ2-7, with 7 positions matching TRBD2. J lost 4 bases, V lost 0 bases, and 9 bases had no gene match. The CDR3 is 16 residues long. CDR1 and CDR2 from the germline V gene are SGHTA and FQGNSA. The CDR3 region is CASSLASRGSSYEQYF. CDR3 sequence (DNA): TGTGCCAGCAGCTTAGCGTCGCGGGGGTCCTCTTACGAGCAGTACTTC.

This clonotype occurred once. The gene calls are TRBV7-2 and TRBJ1-4, with D unclear. V shed 5 bases and J shed 4 bases, with 11 bases lying between them. Germline CDR1 and CDR2: SGHTA and FQGNSA. This CDR3 comprises 14 residues. The CDR3 spells CASSRALVNEKLFF. DNA of the CDR3: TGTGCCAGCAGCCGGGCCCTCGTTAATGAAAAACTGTTTTTT.

The rearrangement joins TRBV7-2 to TRBJ2-5; 7 nucleotides agree with TRBD2. The V gene's germline CDR1 is SGHTA and CDR2 FQGNSA. After removal of 6 bases from V and 2 bases from J, the junction contained 12 bases not matched to a gene. The length of the CDR3 is 16 residues. The CDR3: CASSVAGTNLQETQYF. The CDR3 DNA reads as TGTGCCAGCAGTGTTGCCGGGACTAACCTTCAAGAGACCCAGTACTTC. Complete variable domain (other parts from reference TRBV7-2 and TRBJ2-5): GAGVSQSPSNKVTEKGKDVELRCDPISGHTALYWYRQSLGQGLEFLIYFQGNSAPDKSGLPSDRFSAERTGGSVSTLTIQRTQQEDSAVYLCASSVAGTNLQETQYFGPGTRLLVL.

The chain is built from TRBV7-9 and TRBJ2-5; no clear D gene. This CDR3 has 15 residues. V lost 5 bases to trimming and J lost 4 bases, with 17 bases between them. CDR1 and CDR2 from the germline V gene are SEHNR and FQNEAQ (reference sequence). The CDR3 here is CASSPRSVLPETQYF. CDR3 in DNA: TGTGCCAGCAGCCCGAGAAGCGTTTTACCAGAGACCCAGTACTTC. The full variable domain, its missing parts supplied by reference TRBV7-9 and TRBJ2-5, is DTGVSQNPRHKITKRGQNVTFRCDPISEHNRLYWYRQTLGQGPEFLTYFQNEAQLEKSRLLSDRFSAERPKGSFSTLEIQRTEQGDSAMYLCASSPRSVLPETQYFGPGTRLLVL.

The V call is TRBV29-1, the J call TRBJ2-1; TRBD2 matches at 9 bases. The CDR3 contains 16 residues. Trimming cost V 2 bases and J 0 bases; bases outside gene matches: 5. Per germline, CDR1 SQVTM and CDR2 ANQGSEA. The CDR3, as DNA: TGCAGCGTTGAACTAGCGGGATACAGCTCCTACAATGAGCAGTTCTTC. Encoded protein: CSVELAGYSSYNEQFF.

This clonotype was detected a few times. The CDR3, as DNA: TGTGCCAGCAGTTTTGACAGGGGTAATCTTATTGGGCAGTACTTC. Its translation: CASSFDRGNLIGQYF. V usage is TRBV6-5 and J usage is TRBJ2-7; 8 positions agree with TRBD1. The CDR3 is made up of 15 amino acids. Unmatched junction bases numbered 14, after V lost 4 bases and J lost 9 bases. Germline-derived CDR1 and CDR2 are MNHEY and SVGAGI.

The gene calls are TRBV10-3 and TRBJ1-6; D ambiguous. This CDR3 is built from 15 residues. Deletions cut 6 bases from V and 5 bases from J, with 14 bases between. The germline CDR1 and CDR2 sequences are ENHRY and SYGVKD. The DNA for the CDR3 is TGTGCCATCAGGGTTCGTCAGGAAAATAATTCACCCCTCCACTTT. Its protein is CAIRVRQENNSPLHF.

This chain joins TRBV2 and TRBJ2-1, with D perhaps matching TRBD2 (6 bases). Trimming left V 4 bases short and J 1 base short, with 17 bases between. The CDR3 has 17 amino acids. CDR1 is SNHLY and CDR2 is FYNNEI in the germline V gene. CDR3 sequence reads: CASSGLTYGRSYNEQFF. The CDR3 DNA follows: TGTGCCAGCAGTGGCCTGACGTACGGGAGATCCTACAATGAGCAGTTCTTC.

A few counts support this clonotype. The chain links TRBV11-2 to TRBJ2-3; maybe TRBD2 (5 bases). V was clipped by 4 bases and J by 4 bases, with 9 bases between them. Germline V gives CDR1 SGHAT, CDR2 FQNNGV. The CDR3 has 13 amino acids. CDR3 DNA: TGTGCCAGCAGCTACGAGGGCTCAGATACGCAGTATTTT. It encodes CASSYEGSDTQYF.